This TCR beta chain was obtained from a study of OX40 agonist ivuxolimab in advanced cancers. Study at large: Patients were roughly 81% male with ages about 23 to 80, mean about 60. Three patients got partial responses; one had hepatocellular carcinoma and two had cutaneous melanoma. Whole-study findings and limits: The study observed clonal expansion of CD4+ and CD8+ blood T cells by week 6 at 0.1 to 3.0 mg/kg.

Details on this clone: Its antigen is unknown.

Clones were read by immunoSEQ multiplex PCR, and TCRdb kept only the in-frame ones, dropping some. The table has about 68,000 clones, 70% to 90% seen once. The clonotype comes from an adult with an advanced solid tumor such as melanoma, head and neck, liver or kidney cancer. This specimen consisted of CD4+ or CD8+ T cells sorted from blood, obtained in a trial of the OX40 agonist ivuxolimab.

The CDR3 loop reads CASSISDSEAFF. CDR3 coding DNA: TGTGCCAGCAGTATCAGCGACTCTGAAGCTTTCTTT. This chain links TRBV9 with TRBJ1-1; no clear D gene. CDR3 length equals 12 residues. The V end lost 5 bases, the J end lost 6 bases, and 11 bases lay between the germline ends. Germline CDR1 is SGDLS and CDR2 is YYNGEE. Drawing the rest from reference TRBV9 and TRBJ1-1, the complete variable domain is DSGVTQTPKHLITATGQRVTLRCSPRSGDLSVYWYQQSLDQGLQFLIQYYNGEERAKGNILERFSAQQFPDLHSELNLSSLELGDSALYFCASSISDSEAFFGQGTRLTVV.